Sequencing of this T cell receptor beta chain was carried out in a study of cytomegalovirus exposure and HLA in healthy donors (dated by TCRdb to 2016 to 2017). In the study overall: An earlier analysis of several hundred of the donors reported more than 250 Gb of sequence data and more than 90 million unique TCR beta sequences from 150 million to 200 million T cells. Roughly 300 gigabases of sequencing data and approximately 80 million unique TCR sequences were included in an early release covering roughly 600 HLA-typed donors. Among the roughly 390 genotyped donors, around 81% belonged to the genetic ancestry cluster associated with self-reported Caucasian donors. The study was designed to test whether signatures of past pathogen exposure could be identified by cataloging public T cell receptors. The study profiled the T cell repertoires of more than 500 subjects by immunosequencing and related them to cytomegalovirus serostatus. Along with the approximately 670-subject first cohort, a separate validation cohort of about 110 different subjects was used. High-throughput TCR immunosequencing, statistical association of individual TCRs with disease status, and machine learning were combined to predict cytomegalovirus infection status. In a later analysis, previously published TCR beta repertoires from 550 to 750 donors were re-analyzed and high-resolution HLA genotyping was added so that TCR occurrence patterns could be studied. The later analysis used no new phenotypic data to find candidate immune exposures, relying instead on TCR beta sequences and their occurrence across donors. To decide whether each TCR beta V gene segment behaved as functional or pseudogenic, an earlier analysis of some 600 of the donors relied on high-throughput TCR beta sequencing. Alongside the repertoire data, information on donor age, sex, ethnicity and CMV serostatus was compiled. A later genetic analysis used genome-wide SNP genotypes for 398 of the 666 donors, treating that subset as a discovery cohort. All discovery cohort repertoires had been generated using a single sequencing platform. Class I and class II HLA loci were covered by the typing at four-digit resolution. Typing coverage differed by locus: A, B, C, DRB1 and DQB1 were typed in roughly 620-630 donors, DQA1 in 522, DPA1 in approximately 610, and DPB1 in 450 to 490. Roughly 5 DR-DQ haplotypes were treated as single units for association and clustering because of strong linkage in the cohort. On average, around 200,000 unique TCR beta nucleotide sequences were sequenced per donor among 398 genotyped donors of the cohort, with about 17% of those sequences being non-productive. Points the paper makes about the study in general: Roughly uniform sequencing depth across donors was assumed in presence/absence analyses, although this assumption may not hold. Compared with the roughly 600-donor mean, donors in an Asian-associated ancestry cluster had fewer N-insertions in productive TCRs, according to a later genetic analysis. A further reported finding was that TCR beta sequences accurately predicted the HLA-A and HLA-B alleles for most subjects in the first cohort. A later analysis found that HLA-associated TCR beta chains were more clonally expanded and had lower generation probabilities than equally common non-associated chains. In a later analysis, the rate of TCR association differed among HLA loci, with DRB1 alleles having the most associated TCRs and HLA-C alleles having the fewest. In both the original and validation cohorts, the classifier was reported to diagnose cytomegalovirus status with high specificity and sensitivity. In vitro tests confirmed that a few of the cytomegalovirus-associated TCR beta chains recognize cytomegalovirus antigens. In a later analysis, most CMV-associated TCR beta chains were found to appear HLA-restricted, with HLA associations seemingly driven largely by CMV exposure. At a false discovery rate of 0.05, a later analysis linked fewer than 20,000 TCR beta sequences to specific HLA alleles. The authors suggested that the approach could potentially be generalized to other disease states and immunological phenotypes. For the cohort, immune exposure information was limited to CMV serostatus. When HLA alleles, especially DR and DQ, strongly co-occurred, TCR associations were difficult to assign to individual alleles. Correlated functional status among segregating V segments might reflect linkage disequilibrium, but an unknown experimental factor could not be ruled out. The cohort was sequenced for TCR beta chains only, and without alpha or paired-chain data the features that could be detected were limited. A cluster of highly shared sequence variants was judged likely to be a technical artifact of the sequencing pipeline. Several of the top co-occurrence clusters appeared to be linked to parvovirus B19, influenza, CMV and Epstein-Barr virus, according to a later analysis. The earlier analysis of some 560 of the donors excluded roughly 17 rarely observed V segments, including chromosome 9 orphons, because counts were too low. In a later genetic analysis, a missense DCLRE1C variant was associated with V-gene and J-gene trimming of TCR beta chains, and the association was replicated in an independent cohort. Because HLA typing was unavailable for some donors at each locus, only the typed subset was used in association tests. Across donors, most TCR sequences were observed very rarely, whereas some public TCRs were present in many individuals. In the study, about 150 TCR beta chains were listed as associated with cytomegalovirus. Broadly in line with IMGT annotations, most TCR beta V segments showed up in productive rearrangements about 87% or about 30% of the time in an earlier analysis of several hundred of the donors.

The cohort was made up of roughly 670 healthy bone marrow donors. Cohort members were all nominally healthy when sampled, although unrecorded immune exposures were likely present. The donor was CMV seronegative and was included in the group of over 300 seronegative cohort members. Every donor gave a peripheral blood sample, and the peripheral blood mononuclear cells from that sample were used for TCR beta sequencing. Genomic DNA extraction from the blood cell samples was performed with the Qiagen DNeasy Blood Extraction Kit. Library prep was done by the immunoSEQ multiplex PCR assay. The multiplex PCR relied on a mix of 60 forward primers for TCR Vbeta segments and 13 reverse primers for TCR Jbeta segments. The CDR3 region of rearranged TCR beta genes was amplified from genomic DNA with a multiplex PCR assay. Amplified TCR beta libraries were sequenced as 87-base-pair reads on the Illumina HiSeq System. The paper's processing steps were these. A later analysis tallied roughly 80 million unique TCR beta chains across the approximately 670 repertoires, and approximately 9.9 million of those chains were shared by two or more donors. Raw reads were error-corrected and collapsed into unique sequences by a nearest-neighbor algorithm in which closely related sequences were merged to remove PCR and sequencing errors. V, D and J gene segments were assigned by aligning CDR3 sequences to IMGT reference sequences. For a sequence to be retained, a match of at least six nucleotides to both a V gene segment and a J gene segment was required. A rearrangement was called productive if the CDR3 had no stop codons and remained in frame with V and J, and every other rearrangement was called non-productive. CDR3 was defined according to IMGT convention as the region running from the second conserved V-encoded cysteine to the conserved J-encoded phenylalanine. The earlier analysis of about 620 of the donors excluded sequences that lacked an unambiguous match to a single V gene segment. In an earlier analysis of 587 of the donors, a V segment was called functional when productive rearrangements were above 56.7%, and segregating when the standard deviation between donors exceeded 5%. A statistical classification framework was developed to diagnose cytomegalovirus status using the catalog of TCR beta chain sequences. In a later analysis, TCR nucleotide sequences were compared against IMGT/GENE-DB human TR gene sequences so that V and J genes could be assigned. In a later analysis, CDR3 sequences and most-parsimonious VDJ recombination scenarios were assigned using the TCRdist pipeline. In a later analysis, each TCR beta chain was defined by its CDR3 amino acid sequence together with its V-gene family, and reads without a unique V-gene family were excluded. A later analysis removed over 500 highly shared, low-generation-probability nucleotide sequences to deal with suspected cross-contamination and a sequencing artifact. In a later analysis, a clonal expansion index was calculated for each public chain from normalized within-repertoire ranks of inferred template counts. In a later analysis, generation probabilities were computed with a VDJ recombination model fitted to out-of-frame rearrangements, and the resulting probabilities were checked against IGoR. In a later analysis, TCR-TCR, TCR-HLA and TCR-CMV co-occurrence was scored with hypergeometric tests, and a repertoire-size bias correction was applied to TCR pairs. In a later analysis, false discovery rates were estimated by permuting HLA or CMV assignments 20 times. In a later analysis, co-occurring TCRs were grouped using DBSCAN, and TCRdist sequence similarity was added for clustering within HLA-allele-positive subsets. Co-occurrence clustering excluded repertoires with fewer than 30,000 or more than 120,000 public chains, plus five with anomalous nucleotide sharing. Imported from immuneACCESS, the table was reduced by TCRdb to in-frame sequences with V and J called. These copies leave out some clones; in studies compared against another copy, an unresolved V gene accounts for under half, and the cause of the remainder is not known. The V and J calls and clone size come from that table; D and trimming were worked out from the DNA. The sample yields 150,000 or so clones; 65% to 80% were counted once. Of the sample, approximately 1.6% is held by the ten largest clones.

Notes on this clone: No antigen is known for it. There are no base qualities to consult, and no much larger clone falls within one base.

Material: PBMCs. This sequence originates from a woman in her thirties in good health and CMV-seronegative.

The sequenced DNA is TGTGCCAGCAGCTTGCCGGGACAGGGATCAGAGCAGTACTTC. Its protein reads: CASSLPGQGSEQYF. This chain is built from TRBV5-6 and TRBJ2-7; TRBD1 aligns with 9 central bases. The CDR3 goes from the cysteine to the phenylalanine over 14 residues. CDR3 DNA only is kept here, 42 bases in frame from base 1. CDR1 and CDR2, per the germline V gene, are SGHDT and YYEEEE. Germline trimming amounts to 1 base on V and 7 bases on J, with 6 as the count of junction bases outside the gene matches. The CDR3, completed at both ends by the reference TRBV5-6 and TRBJ2-7 genes, gives the full variable domain DAGVTQSPTHLIKTRGQQVTLRCSPKSGHDTVSWYQQALGQGPQFIFQYYEEEERQRGNFPDRFSGHQFPNYSSELNVNALLLGDSALYLCASSLPGQGSEQYFGPGTRLTVT.